The 10 T cell receptor beta chains below come from one sample, sequenced in a study of blood T cell repertoires in COVID-19. Measured with immunoSEQ multiplex PCR; TCRdb has only the in-frame clones, and not every one. The data hold approximately 140,000 clones, with over 80% observed a single time. The sequencing input was peripheral blood. The receptor source for this set is a man aged 80 or over with acute or convalescent COVID-19.

The chain joins TRBV3-1 (or the pseudogene TRBV3-2) to TRBJ1-1; D remains ambiguous. Trimming left V 4 bases short and J 0 bases short, with 6 bases between. Germline values: CDR1 LGHDT, CDR2 YNNKEL (reference sequence). The CDR3 spans 13 residues. For the CDR3, the DNA is TGTGCCAGCAGCCTGACAATGAACACTGAAGCTTTCTTT. Translation gives CASSLTMNTEAFF.

The genes are TRBV5-4 and TRBJ1-4; 7 bases align to TRBD1. CDR3 length equals 14 residues. V was clipped by 4 bases and J by 4 bases; unmatched bases: 4. Germline lookup yields CDR1 SGHNT and CDR2 YYREEE (reference sequence). CDR3 coding DNA: TGTGCCAGCAGCCCGGACAGGAATAATGAAAAACTGTTTTTT. Translated: CASSPDRNNEKLFF.

The V call is TRBV11-2, the J call TRBJ1-2, with 8 bases fitting TRBD1. The V gene's germline CDR1 is SGHAT and CDR2 FQNNGV. V lost 4 bases to trimming and J lost 12 bases; unmatched junction nucleotides: 7. The CDR3 spans 12 residues. CDR3: CASSYGQGIHTF. The CDR3 coding sequence is TGTGCCAGCAGCTACGGACAGGGAATACACACCTTC.

This clone was counted once. The rearrangement links TRBV10-2 to TRBJ1-1; D ambiguous. The CDR3 consists of 13 residues. With 6 bases removed from V and 2 bases from J, the gap between germline ends came to 10 bases. Germline V gives CDR1 WSHSY, CDR2 SAAADI. CDR3 nucleotide sequence: TGCGCCAGCAGCCCCCTGGCCAACACTGAAGCTTTCTTT. Protein product: CASSPLANTEAFF.

V usage is TRBV19 and J usage is TRBJ1-5, with a possible D match to TRBD1 (5 bases). The CDR3 runs to 18 residues. Germline V gene lookup returns CDR1 LNHDA and CDR2 SQIVND (reference sequence). Trimming took off 3 bases at V and 0 bases at J, with 18 bases between the two ends. The CDR3 is CASSMSGLTADSNQPQHF. The CDR3, as DNA: TGTGCCAGTAGTATGTCTGGGTTGACAGCCGATAGCAATCAGCCCCAGCATTTT.

The V and J genes are TRBV6-5 and TRBJ2-1, with 7 bases fitting TRBD2. Germline assignment: CDR1 MNHEY and CDR2 SVGAGI. Unmatched junction bases numbered 14, after V lost 0 bases and J lost 12 bases. The CDR3 totals 16 residues. The CDR3 loop reads CASSYSMLSGEVVQFF. CDR3 DNA sequence: TGTGCCAGCAGTTACTCAATGTTGAGCGGGGAGGTCGTGCAGTTCTTC.

In this sample, this clone turned up once. This chain connects TRBV5-1 to TRBJ2-6, with D perhaps matching TRBD1 (5 bases). Germline CDR1 SGHRS, CDR2 YFSETQ. The CDR3 contains 17 residues. Between the trimmed V and J ends, which lost 0 bases and 1 base, there was a span of 11 bases. CDR3 region: CASSLESGRSGANVLTF. Written as DNA, the CDR3 is TGCGCCAGCAGCTTGGAGTCAGGGCGGTCTGGGGCCAACGTCCTGACTTTC.

This clone showed up just a few times. The chain combines TRBV6-5 with TRBJ2-3; 8 bases agree with TRBD1. J gave up 2 bases and V 8 bases, and 3 bases lay outside the gene matches. This CDR3 spans 13 amino acids. The germline gives CDR1 MNHEY, CDR2 SVGAGI. The CDR3 reads CASGTGSTDTQYF. DNA for the CDR3: TGTGCCAGCGGGACAGGATCCACAGATACGCAGTATTTT.

V gene TRBV11-2 combines with J gene TRBJ2-7; a possible D gene is TRBD1 (6 bases). The V end lost 5 bases, the J end lost 0 bases, and 14 bases lay between the germline ends. This CDR3 has 15 amino acids. Germline V gene sequence: CDR1 SGHAT, CDR2 FQNNGV. The DNA of the CDR3 is TGTGCCAGCAGCCTGGGGACACTTAGCTCCTACGAGCAGTACTTC. Translation: CASSLGTLSSYEQYF.

This clone was seen more than once but under ten times. The chain employs TRBV5-5 and TRBJ2-7; no reliable D call. Germline values: CDR1 SGHKS, CDR2 YYEKEE (reference sequence). The CDR3 has 12 amino acids. Trimming pared 2 bases from V and 3 bases from J, leaving 6 bases between. The CDR3 DNA reads as TGTGCCAGCAGCTTATCAGACTACGAGCAGTACTTC. This codes for CASSLSDYEQYF.